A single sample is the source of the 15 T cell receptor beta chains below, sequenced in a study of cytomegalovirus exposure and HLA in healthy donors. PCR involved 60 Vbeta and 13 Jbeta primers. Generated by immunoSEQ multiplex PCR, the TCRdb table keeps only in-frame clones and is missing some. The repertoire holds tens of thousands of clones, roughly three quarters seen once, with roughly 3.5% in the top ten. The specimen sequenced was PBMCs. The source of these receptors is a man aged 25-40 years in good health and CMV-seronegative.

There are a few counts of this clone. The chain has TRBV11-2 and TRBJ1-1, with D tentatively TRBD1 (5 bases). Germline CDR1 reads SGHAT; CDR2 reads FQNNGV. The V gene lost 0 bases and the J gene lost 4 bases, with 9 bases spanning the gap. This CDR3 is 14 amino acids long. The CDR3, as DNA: TGTGCCAGCAGCTTAGAGCAGGGTCTCACTGAAGCTTTCTTT. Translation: CASSLEQGLTEAFF.

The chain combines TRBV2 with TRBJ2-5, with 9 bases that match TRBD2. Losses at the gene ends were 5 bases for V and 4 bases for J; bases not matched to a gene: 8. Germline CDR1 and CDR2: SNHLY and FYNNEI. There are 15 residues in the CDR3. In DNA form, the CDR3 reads TGTGCCAGCAGTTTTGGGACTAGCCGCGGAGAGACCCAGTACTTC. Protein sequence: CASSFGTSRGETQYF.

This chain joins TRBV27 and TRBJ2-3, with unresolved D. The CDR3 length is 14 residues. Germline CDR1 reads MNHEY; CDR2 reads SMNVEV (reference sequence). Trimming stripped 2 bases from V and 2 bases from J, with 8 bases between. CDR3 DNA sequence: TGTGCCAGCAGTTTAACAGTTAACACAGATACGCAGTATTTT. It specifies CASSLTVNTDTQYF.

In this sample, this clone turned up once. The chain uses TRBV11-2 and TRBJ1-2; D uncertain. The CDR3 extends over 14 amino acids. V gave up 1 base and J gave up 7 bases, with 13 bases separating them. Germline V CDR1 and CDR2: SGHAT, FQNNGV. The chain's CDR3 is CASSLVYSFGGYTF. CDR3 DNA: TGTGCCAGCAGCTTAGTCTACTCGTTTGGTGGCTACACCTTC.

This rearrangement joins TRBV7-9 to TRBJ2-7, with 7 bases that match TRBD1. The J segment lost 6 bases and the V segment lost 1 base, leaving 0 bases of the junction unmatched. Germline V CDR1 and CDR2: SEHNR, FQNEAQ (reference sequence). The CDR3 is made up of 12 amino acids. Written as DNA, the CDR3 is TGTGCCAGCAGCTTAGACAGGGGCGAGCAGTACTTC. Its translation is CASSLDRGEQYF.

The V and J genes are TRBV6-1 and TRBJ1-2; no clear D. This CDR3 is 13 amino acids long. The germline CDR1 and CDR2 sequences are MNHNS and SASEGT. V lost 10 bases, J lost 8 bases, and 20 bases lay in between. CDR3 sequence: CATMMDGVIGYTF. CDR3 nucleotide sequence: TGTGCCACCATGATGGATGGAGTAATCGGCTACACCTTC.

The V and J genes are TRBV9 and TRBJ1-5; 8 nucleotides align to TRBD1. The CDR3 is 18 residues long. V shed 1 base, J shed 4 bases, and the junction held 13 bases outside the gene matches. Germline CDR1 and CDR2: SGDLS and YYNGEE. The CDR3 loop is CASSVQSPGGKGNQPQHF. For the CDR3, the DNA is TGTGCCAGCAGCGTACAGTCGCCAGGGGGCAAGGGTAATCAGCCCCAGCATTTT.

The CDR3, as DNA: TGTGCCAGCAGTTTTTGGGGGCGAGATGGCTACACCTTC. It encodes CASSFWGRDGYTF. The chain uses TRBV28 and TRBJ1-2; weak D call: TRBD1 (6 bases). This CDR3 is built from 13 residues. Deletions cut 3 bases from V and 6 bases from J, with 11 bases between. In germline, CDR1 is MDHEN, CDR2 SYDVKM.

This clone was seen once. This CDR3 is CSVNLAGSTGELFF. The CDR3 nucleotides are TGCAGCGTTAATTTGGCGGGGAGCACCGGGGAGCTGTTTTTT. The V call is TRBV29-1, the J call TRBJ2-2, with D tentatively TRBD2 (6 bases). The length of the CDR3 is 14 residues. Germline CDR1 is SQVTM and CDR2 is ANQGSEA. V lost 5 bases and J lost 4, with 14 bases in between.

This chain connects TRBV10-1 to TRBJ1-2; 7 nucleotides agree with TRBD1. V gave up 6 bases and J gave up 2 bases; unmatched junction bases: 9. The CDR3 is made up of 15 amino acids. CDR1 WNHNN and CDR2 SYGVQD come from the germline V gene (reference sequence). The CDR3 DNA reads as TGCGCCAGCAGCCCCAGACAGGGTCTGAACTATGGCTACACCTTC. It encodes CASSPRQGLNYGYTF.

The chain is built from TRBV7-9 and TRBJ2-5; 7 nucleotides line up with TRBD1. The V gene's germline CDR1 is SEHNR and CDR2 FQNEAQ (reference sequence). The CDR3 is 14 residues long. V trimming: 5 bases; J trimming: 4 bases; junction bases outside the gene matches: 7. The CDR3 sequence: CASSIDRAGETQYF. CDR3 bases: TGTGCCAGCAGCATCGACAGGGCGGGAGAGACCCAGTACTTC.

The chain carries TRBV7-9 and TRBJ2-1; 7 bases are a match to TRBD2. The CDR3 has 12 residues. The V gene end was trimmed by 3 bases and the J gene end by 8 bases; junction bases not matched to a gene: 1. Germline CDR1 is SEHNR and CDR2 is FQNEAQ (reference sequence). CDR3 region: CASSLSGDEQFF. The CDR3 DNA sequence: TGTGCCAGCAGCTTGAGCGGGGATGAGCAGTTCTTC.

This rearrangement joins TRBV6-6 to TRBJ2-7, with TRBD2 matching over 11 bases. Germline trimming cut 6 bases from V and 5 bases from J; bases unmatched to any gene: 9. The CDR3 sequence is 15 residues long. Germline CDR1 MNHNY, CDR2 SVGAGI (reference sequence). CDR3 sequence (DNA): TGTGCCAGCAGGATTTTAGCGGGGGGGCCGGACGAGCAGTACTTC. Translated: CASRILAGGPDEQYF.

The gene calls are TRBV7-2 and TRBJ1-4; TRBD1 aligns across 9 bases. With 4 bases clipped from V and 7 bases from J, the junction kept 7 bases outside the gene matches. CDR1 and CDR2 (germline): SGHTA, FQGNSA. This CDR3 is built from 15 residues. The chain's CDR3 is CASSSSGTGFEKLFF. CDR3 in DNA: TGTGCCAGCAGCTCCTCCGGGACAGGGTTTGAAAAACTGTTTTTT.

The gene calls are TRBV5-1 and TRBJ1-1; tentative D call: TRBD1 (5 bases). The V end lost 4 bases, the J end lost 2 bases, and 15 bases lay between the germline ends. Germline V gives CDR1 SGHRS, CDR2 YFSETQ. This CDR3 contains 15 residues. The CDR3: CASSLGAALNTEAFF. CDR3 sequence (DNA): TGCGCCAGCAGCCTAGGGGCGGCTCTTAACACTGAAGCTTTCTTT.